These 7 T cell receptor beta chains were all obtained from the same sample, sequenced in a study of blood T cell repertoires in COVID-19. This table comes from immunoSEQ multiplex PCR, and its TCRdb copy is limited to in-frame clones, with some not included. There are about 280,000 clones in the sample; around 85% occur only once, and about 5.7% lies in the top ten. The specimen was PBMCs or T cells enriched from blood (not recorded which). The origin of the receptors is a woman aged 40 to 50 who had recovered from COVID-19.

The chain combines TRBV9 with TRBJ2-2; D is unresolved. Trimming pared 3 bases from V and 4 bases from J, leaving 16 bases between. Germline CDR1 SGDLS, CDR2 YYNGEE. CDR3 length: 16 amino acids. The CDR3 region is CASSADFGRGTGELFF. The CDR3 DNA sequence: TGTGCCAGCAGCGCTGATTTTGGCCGCGGCACCGGGGAGCTGTTTTTT. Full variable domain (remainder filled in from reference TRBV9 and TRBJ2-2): DSGVTQTPKHLITATGQRVTLRCSPRSGDLSVYWYQQSLDQGLQFLIQYYNGEERAKGNILERFSAQQFPDLHSELNLSSLELGDSALYFCASSADFGRGTGELFFGEGSRLTVL.

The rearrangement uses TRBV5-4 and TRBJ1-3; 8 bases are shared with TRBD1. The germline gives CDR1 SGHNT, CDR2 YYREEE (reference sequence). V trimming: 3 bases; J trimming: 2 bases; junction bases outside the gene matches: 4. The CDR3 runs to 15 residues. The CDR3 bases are TGTGCCAGCAGCTCAAAGACAGGGGCTGGAAACACCATATATTTT. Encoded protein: CASSSKTGAGNTIYF.

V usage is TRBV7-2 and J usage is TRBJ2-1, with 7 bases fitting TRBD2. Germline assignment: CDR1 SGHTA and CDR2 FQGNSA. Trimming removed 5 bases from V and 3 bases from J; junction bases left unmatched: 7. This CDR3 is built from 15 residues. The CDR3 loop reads CASSADGGSYNEQFF. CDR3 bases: TGTGCCAGCAGCGCCGACGGCGGGAGCTACAATGAGCAGTTCTTC.

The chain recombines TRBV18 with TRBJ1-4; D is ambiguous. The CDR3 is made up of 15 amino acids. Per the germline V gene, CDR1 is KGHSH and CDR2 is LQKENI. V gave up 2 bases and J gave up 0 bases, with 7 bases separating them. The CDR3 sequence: CASSPMAATNEKLFF. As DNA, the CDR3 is TGTGCCAGCTCACCAATGGCAGCAACTAATGAAAAACTGTTTTTT.

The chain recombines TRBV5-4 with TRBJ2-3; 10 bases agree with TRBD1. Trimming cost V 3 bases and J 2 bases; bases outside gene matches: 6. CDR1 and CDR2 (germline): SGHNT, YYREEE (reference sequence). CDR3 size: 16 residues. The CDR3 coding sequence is TGTGCCAGCAGCTCGCCGGGACAGGGGTTCACAGATACGCAGTATTTT. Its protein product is CASSSPGQGFTDTQYF.

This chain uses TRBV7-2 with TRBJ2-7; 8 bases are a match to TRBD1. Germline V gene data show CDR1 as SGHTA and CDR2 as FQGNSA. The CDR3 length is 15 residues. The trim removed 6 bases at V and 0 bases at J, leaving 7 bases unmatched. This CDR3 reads CASSFSGGSSYEQYF. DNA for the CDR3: TGTGCCAGCAGTTTTTCAGGGGGCTCCTCCTACGAGCAGTACTTC.

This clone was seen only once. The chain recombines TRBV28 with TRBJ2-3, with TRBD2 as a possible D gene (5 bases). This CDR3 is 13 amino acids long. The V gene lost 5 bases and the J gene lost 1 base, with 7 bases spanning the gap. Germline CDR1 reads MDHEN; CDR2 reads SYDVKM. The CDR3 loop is CASSGGGTDTQYF. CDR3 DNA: TGTGCCAGCAGTGGAGGAGGCACAGATACGCAGTATTTT.